The clone carrying this TCR beta chain was detected once. The data stem from a study of blood T cells in healthy people across ages. Using a J-beta primer mix together with a sample-barcoded 5' primer, a second PCR was run for about 6 to 11 cycles. Carrying 12 random nucleotides, a template-switch adaptor labeled each individual cDNA molecule. TCRdb redid the calling of the 5' RACE reads with MiXCR, one entry per CDR3 protein. The table lists fewer than 750,000 distinct CDR3 sequences, around 50% of them singletons. The sequencing input was blood. The sequence was obtained from an elderly woman in good health.

The CDR3 sequence: CASSLVGQGGYTF. CDR3 in DNA: TGTGCCAGCAGCTTAGTAGGACAGGGTGGCTACACCTTC. The chain combines TRBV13 with TRBJ1-2, with 8 positions matching TRBD1. This CDR3 has 13 amino acids. The germline CDR1 and CDR2 sequences are PRHDT and FYEKMQ (reference sequence). Unmatched junction bases numbered 2, after V lost 1 base and J lost 7 bases.